The source of this T cell receptor beta chain is a study of T cell responses to AZD1222 COVID-19 vaccine. The germline V gene has CDR1 SGHAT and CDR2 FQNNGV. The CDR3 covers 13 residues. Deletions cut 7 bases from V and 2 bases from J, with 9 bases between. This table comes from immunoSEQ multiplex PCR, and its TCRdb copy is limited to in-frame clones, with some not included. The table lists 150,000 to 200,000 clones, just over 90% of them singletons, with 2.6% in the top ten. Sequenced material: peripheral blood, taken on day 0 of AZD1222 vaccination. This chain joins TRBV11-2 and TRBJ1-3; D is unclear. The source of this sequence is an adult in good health. The CDR3 protein is CASTDGAGNTIYF. The CDR3 nucleotides are TGTGCCAGCACGGACGGCGCTGGAAACACCATATATTTT.